The rows below give T cell receptor beta chains drawn from one sample of a study of CD8 T cells in Susac syndrome. TCRdb called the immunoSEQ multiplex PCR reads again in MiXCR, with one record for every CDR3 protein. The data hold about 110,000 distinct CDR3 sequences, with roughly 95% observed a single time. Sequencing input: CD8+ T cells from PBMCs. These receptors came from a human donor with Susac syndrome. Both conserved end residues are part of each CDR3. A D gene is named only where the DNA matches it firmly. For some rows the clone size is stated as once, few or many, or as a class when expanded; others skip it.

size: .; V: TRBV12-3/TRBV12-4; J: TRBJ1-1; D: .; DNA: TGTGCCAGCAGTCCAGGGTCTGAAGCTTTCTTT; CDR3: CASSPGSEAFF
size: .; V: TRBV7-2; J: TRBJ2-5; D: TRBD2; DNA: TGTGCCAGCAGCTTAAGGCTGCGGGGGGAAGAGACCCAGTACTTC; CDR3: CASSLRLRGEETQYF
size: .; V: TRBV6-2/TRBV6-3; J: TRBJ2-7; D: TRBD2; DNA: TGTGCCAGCAGTTACTCGAGTAGCGGGGATTACGAGCAGTACTTC; CDR3: CASSYSSSGDYEQYF
size: .; V: TRBV7-2; J: TRBJ1-5; D: .; DNA: TGTGCCAGCAGCTTAGTTGGCGGGTACAATCAGCCCCAGCATTTT; CDR3: CASSLVGGYNQPQHF
size: .; V: TRBV20-1; J: TRBJ2-7; D: .; DNA: TGCAGTGCTAGAGATACTCCTACCTACGAGCAGTACTTC; CDR3: CSARDTPTYEQYF
size: .; V: TRBV12-3/TRBV12-4; J: TRBJ2-3; D: .; DNA: TGTGCCAGCAAGAGAGGCTCCCTCCCAGATACGCAGTATTTT; CDR3: CASKRGSLPDTQYF
size: few; V: TRBV9; J: TRBJ1-1; D: .; DNA: TGTGCCAGCAGCGCCGGTTCGAACACTGAAGCTTTCTTT; CDR3: CASSAGSNTEAFF
size: .; V: TRBV20-1; J: TRBJ2-1; D: .; DNA: TGCACAGCCCTTATCAACAATGAGCAGTTCTTC; CDR3: CTALINNEQFF
size: .; V: TRBV6-1; J: TRBJ1-2; D: .; DNA: TGTGCCAGCAGGGGGGAAGGCTACACCTTC; CDR3: CASRGEGYTF
size: .; V: TRBV7-9; J: TRBJ1-6; D: .; DNA: TGTGCCAGCAGTTCCCGCGGCGGGGGCAATAATTCACCCCTCCACTTT; CDR3: CASSSRGGGNNSPLHF
size: .; V: TRBV4-2; J: TRBJ2-2; D: .; DNA: TGTGCCAGCAGCCAACCAAGCTACACCGGGGAGCTGTTTTTT; CDR3: CASSQPSYTGELFF
size: once; V: TRBV20-1; J: TRBJ1-5; D: .; DNA: TGCAGTGCTAGAGGAACAGGTTATCAGCCCCAGCATTTT; CDR3: CSARGTGYQPQHF
size: .; V: TRBV27; J: TRBJ2-7; D: TRBD1; DNA: TGTGCCAGCAGTGGAGACAGGGTCCGGGGCGAGCAGTACTTC; CDR3: CASSGDRVRGEQYF
size: .; V: TRBV12-3/TRBV12-4; J: TRBJ2-7; D: .; DNA: TGTGCCAGCAGTCCACGGGACATTGAAACCTACGAGCAGTACTTC; CDR3: CASSPRDIETYEQYF
size: .; V: TRBV7-3; J: TRBJ2-7; D: .; DNA: TGTGCCAGCAGACCCGGGTCTTCGATCACCTACGAGCAGTACTTC; CDR3: CASRPGSSITYEQYF
size: .; V: TRBV7-9; J: TRBJ2-7; D: .; DNA: TGTGCCAGTGAGACTCCCTCCTACGAGCAGTACTTC; CDR3: CASETPSYEQYF
size: .; V: TRBV27; J: TRBJ1-2; D: .; DNA: TGTGCCAGCAGTTTTACAGGTGATGGCTACACCTTC; CDR3: CASSFTGDGYTF
size: .; V: TRBV2; J: TRBJ2-7; D: TRBD1; DNA: TGTGCCAGCAGCCCCGGACAGGGGTCCGAGCAGTACTTC; CDR3: CASSPGQGSEQYF
size: .; V: TRBV4-2; J: TRBJ2-1; D: .; DNA: TGTGCCAGCAGCCAAGAACAAGGAGGGAATGAGCAGTTCTTC; CDR3: CASSQEQGGNEQFF
size: .; V: TRBV9; J: TRBJ2-3; D: .; DNA: TGTGCCAGCAGCGAGAGGAGCGGCCCCACAGATACGCAGTATTTT; CDR3: CASSERSGPTDTQYF
size: .; V: TRBV21-1; J: TRBJ2-7; D: .; DNA: TGTGCCAGCAGCAAATCTCCGGGACAGGGACCCTACGAGCAGTACTTC; CDR3: CASSKSPGQGPYEQYF
size: .; V: TRBV6-5; J: TRBJ2-3; D: .; DNA: TGTGCCAGCACCGCGGGCGTCCCAGATACGCAGTATTTT; CDR3: CASTAGVPDTQYF
size: .; V: TRBV3-1; J: TRBJ1-1; D: .; DNA: TGTGCCAGCAGCCAAGGATCAGGGGTGGACACTGAAGCTTTCTTT; CDR3: CASSQGSGVDTEAFF
size: .; V: TRBV7-2; J: TRBJ2-7; D: .; DNA: TGTGCCAGCAGCTTAGGGACACCCTACGAGCAGTACTTC; CDR3: CASSLGTPYEQYF
size: .; V: TRBV11-2; J: TRBJ2-1; D: .; DNA: TGTGCCAGCAGCTTAGGGGCTAACTACAATGAGCAGTTCTTC; CDR3: CASSLGANYNEQFF
size: few; V: TRBV29-1; J: TRBJ2-7; D: .; DNA: TGCAACGAGGGGAGAAGCTCCTACGAGCAGTACTTC; CDR3: CNEGRSSYEQYF
size: .; V: TRBV2; J: TRBJ1-2; D: .; DNA: TGTGCCAGCATTCATCGGGGGCATGGCTACACCTTC; CDR3: CASIHRGHGYTF
size: .; V: TRBV29-1; J: TRBJ1-2; D: .; DNA: TGCAGCGTTGGCATGGGGGGCGACTATGGCTACACCTTC; CDR3: CSVGMGGDYGYTF
size: .; V: TRBV7-9; J: TRBJ2-7; D: .; DNA: TGTGCCAGCAACCCCTTTAGTACCTCCTACGAGCAGTACTTC; CDR3: CASNPFSTSYEQYF
size: .; V: TRBV11-2; J: TRBJ2-7; D: .; DNA: TGTGCCAGCAGCTGGGGCGGGGTAAACTCCTACGAGCAGTACTTC; CDR3: CASSWGGVNSYEQYF
size: .; V: TRBV12-5; J: TRBJ2-6; D: .; DNA: TGTGCTAGTGGTTTAGGTGGGGCCAACGTCCTGACTTTC; CDR3: CASGLGGANVLTF
size: once; V: TRBV7-2; J: TRBJ2-3; D: .; DNA: TGTGCCAGCCGAGAGAGCACAGATACGCAGTATTTT; CDR3: CASRESTDTQYF
size: .; V: TRBV6-5; J: TRBJ2-2; D: .; DNA: TGTGCCAGCAGTTACGACCTCACCGGGGAGCTGTTTTTT; CDR3: CASSYDLTGELFF
size: .; V: TRBV24-1; J: TRBJ2-1; D: TRBD2; DNA: TGTGCCACCAGTGGGGGGGGAAGCTCCTACAATGAGCAGTTCTTC; CDR3: CATSGGGSSYNEQFF
size: .; V: TRBV12-3/TRBV12-4; J: TRBJ1-2; D: .; DNA: TGTGCCAGCGAGGGAGCTGGCCCCTATGGCTACACCTTC; CDR3: CASEGAGPYGYTF
size: .; V: TRBV4-1; J: TRBJ2-5; D: TRBD1; DNA: TGCGCCAGCAGCCAAGGGGACAGCCAGGAGACCCAGTACTTC; CDR3: CASSQGDSQETQYF
size: .; V: TRBV2; J: TRBJ1-1; D: .; DNA: TGTGCCAGCAGCGGGGGGCCAGGCCCGAACACTGAAGCTTTCTTT; CDR3: CASSGGPGPNTEAFF
size: .; V: TRBV7-9; J: TRBJ2-4; D: .; DNA: TGTGCCAGCAGCTTGGGAACGTTAGGGTGGCAAAACATTCAGTACTTC; CDR3: CASSLGTLGWQNIQYF
size: .; V: TRBV19; J: TRBJ1-6; D: .; DNA: TGTGCCAGTAGTATAGACCGTGGGGGCCGCCGACCCCTCCACTTT; CDR3: CASSIDRGGRRPLHF
size: .; V: TRBV20-1; J: TRBJ2-2; D: .; DNA: TGCAGTGCTAGGGACAGTTACACCGGGGAGCTGTTTTTT; CDR3: CSARDSYTGELFF
size: few; V: TRBV9; J: TRBJ1-2; D: .; DNA: TGTGCCAGCAGCGGCCCTGGCTACACCTTC; CDR3: CASSGPGYTF
size: .; V: TRBV7-6; J: TRBJ2-1; D: .; DNA: TGTGCCAGCAGCTTAGACATAAGCACTGAGCAGTTCTTC; CDR3: CASSLDISTEQFF
size: .; V: TRBV9; J: TRBJ2-5; D: .; DNA: TGTGCCAGCAGCGTATCCGAGGGGACCCAGTACTTC; CDR3: CASSVSEGTQYF
size: .; V: TRBV7-3; J: TRBJ2-1; D: TRBD2; DNA: TGTGCCAGCAGCTTAGATGCTAGCGGGGCCTACAATGAGCAGTTCTTC; CDR3: CASSLDASGAYNEQFF
size: .; V: TRBV7-6; J: TRBJ1-6; D: TRBD1; DNA: TGTGCCAGCAGAGCCCCGGGACAGGGGAATTCACCCCTCCACTTT; CDR3: CASRAPGQGNSPLHF